The clone carrying this T cell receptor (beta chain) was seen many times. This CDR3 contains 14 residues. The germline V gene encodes CDR1 SGHVS and CDR2 FQNEAQ. V lost 6 bases, J lost 5 bases, and 9 bases stayed unmatched. Via MiXCR, TCRdb re-called the 5' RACE reads, giving one row per CDR3 protein. Of about 40,000 distinct CDR3 sequences in the sample, about 14% are singletons; the top ten hold about 3.6%. The data derive from a study of neurological immune-mediated disorders. The sequenced sample was CD4+ T cells from blood. The V and J genes are TRBV7-8 and TRBJ2-5; TRBD1 agrees at 7 bases. This TCR was recovered from a woman aged 55-75 years with HTLV-1-associated myelopathy (HAM/TSP). For the CDR3, the DNA is TGTGCCAGCAGGCGCGACAGGGAGTCGGAGACCCAGTACTTC. It yields the protein CASRRDRESETQYF.